The present entry profiles one T cell receptor beta chain with its context. The antigen remains undetermined. The data belong to a study of long-term antiretroviral therapy in people with HIV. Study observations and caveats: ART was followed by higher diversity that remained below transplant donor controls.

Sequencing relied on immunoSEQ assay v3.0, run at survey level. Sequencing was performed with immunoSEQ multiplex PCR; in TCRdb, only in-frame clones are kept and a portion is missing. The sample has some 33,000 clones; 82% are singletons. V was clipped by 5 bases and J by 2 bases, with 15 bases between them. Germline-derived CDR1 and CDR2 are SGHVS and FQNEAQ. The CDR3 has 15 amino acids. The cryopreserved samples used held roughly 0.9-11 million PBMC prior to extraction of DNA. The input for sequencing was unsorted PBMCs, taken 0.6 years after starting antiretroviral therapy. The source of this sequence is a man between 18 and 35 years old with HIV. The chain employs TRBV7-8 and TRBJ1-2, with D possibly TRBD1 on 5 matching bases. The CDR3 sequence is CASSLGLHENYGYTF. CDR3 DNA: TGTGCCAGCAGCCTGGGACTTCACGAGAACTATGGCTACACCTTC.